Below are 14 T cell receptor beta chains sequenced from a single sample in a study of shared clonotypes between healthy human individuals. Profiling relied on immunoSEQ multiplex PCR, and the TCRdb table lists in-frame clones only, not all of them. The sample lists millions of clones; about 92% were seen once. CD8 cells classed as naive were CD45RO-negative and positively selected for CCR7, excluding terminally differentiated effector memory CD45RA+ cells. The sample taken for sequencing was naive CD8+ T cells from PBMCs. The receptors here all came from a man aged 18 to 35 in good health. Some clones in this sample may be carry-over from other donors' samples.

The chain employs TRBV7-3 and TRBJ2-4; 8 bases map to TRBD2. The CDR3 contains 18 residues. Per germline, CDR1 SGHTA and CDR2 FQGTGA. J gave up 0 bases and V 3 bases, and 10 bases lay outside the gene matches. The CDR3 nucleotides read TGTGCCAGCAGCTTCCCTAGCGGGTTACTCCTAGCCAAAAACATTCAGTACTTC. This gives the protein CASSFPSGLLLAKNIQYF.

As regards this clone: The identical CDR3 is also encoded by other nucleotide sequences in the sample. V gene TRBV5-1 combines with J gene TRBJ1-1, with a weak D call TRBD1 (5 bases). V shed 4 bases and J shed 4 bases, with 8 bases lying between them. This CDR3 is 12 amino acids long. The germline gives CDR1 SGHRS, CDR2 YFSETQ. For the CDR3, the DNA is TGCGCCAGCAGCCCAAGGGGCACTGAAGCTTTCTTT. As protein: CASSPRGTEAFF.

This chain connects TRBV5-1 to TRBJ2-5, with 13 positions matching TRBD2. J gave up 1 base and V 3 bases, and 9 bases lay outside the gene matches. The CDR3 is 18 amino acids. The germline CDR1 and CDR2 sequences are SGHRS and YFSETQ. The CDR3 here is CASSWTPGTSGIQETQYF. The CDR3 DNA is TGCGCCAGCAGCTGGACACCCGGGACTAGCGGGATCCAAGAGACCCAGTACTTC.

Turning to this clone: Here the CDR3 omits its conserved ending phenylalanine or tryptophan, so a read error is the likely source. No DNA is shown, since the ends of the CDR3 on it are uncertain; the CDR3 is the one TCRdb lists. This rearrangement joins TRBV4-1 to TRBJ2-7; the table calls TRBD2, which could not be checked here. From its first to its last residue, the CDR3 has 12 amino acids. CDR1 MGHRA and CDR2 YSYEKL come from the germline V gene. This chain's CDR3 is CASSQDGREFQL.

J is TRBJ2-7 and V is TRBV21-1; the D call in the table, TRBD1, was not verified against the DNA. TRBV21-1 is a pseudogene segment. The length of the CDR3 is 12 residues. In DNA form, the CDR3 reads TGTGCCGGTTGGACAGGGGCGATCGAGCAGTACTTC. It specifies CAGWTGAIEQYF.

V gene TRBV11-2 combines with J gene TRBJ2-1; the D call may be TRBD1 or TRBD2 (5 bases each). CDR1 is SGHAT and CDR2 is FQNNGV in the germline V gene. Trimming removed 1 base from V and 4 bases from J, with 14 bases in between. The CDR3 length is 16 residues. The CDR3 DNA is TGTGCCAGCAGCTTAGTGGTGTTGGGACCATACAATGAGCAGTTCTTC. This codes for CASSLVVLGPYNEQFF.

For this clone: At one end the junction does not follow the germline gene, possibly because of a read error. This rearrangement joins TRBV27 to TRBJ2-1; 10 bases align to TRBD2. Germline V gene sequence: CDR1 MNHEY, CDR2 SMNVEV (reference sequence). The CDR3 covers 11 residues. CDR3 sequence reads: CGTSVGNEQFF. For the CDR3, the DNA is TGCGGGACTAGCGTGGGCAATGAGCAGTTCTTC.

V usage is TRBV28 and J usage is TRBJ2-1, with D unresolved. The germline gives CDR1 MDHEN, CDR2 SYDVKM. This CDR3 region has 15 residues. The V gene lost 2 bases and the J gene lost 0 bases, with 8 bases spanning the gap. In DNA, the CDR3 is TGTGCCAGCAGTTTAGTCCCGAGCTCCTACAATGAGCAGTTCTTC. It encodes CASSLVPSSYNEQFF.

This chain uses TRBV7-2 with TRBJ2-1; D may be TRBD1 (5 bases). Germline V CDR1 and CDR2: SGHTA, FQGNSA. Trimming stripped 0 bases from V and 2 bases from J, with 5 bases between. The length of the CDR3 is 14 residues. CDR3 sequence reads: CASSLAGPYNEQFF. DNA for the CDR3: TGTGCCAGCAGCTTAGCGGGGCCCTACAATGAGCAGTTCTTC.

The V call is TRBV13, the J call TRBJ1-2, with D hard to call. The V gene lost 5 bases and the J gene lost 6 bases, with 19 bases spanning the gap. The CDR3 runs to 15 residues. Germline V gene sequence: CDR1 PRHDT, CDR2 FYEKMQ (reference sequence). CDR3 sequence (DNA): TGTGCCAGCAGCGCGCACGAAGCGGGGTCCCATGGCTACACCTTC. The encoded protein is CASSAHEAGSHGYTF.

The chain combines TRBV2 with TRBJ2-2, with TRBD1 matching over 9 bases. There are 15 residues in the CDR3. From germline, CDR1 is SNHLY and CDR2 FYNNEI. J lost 5 bases, V lost 6 bases, and 7 bases had no gene match. The CDR3 here is CASRPGTGSTGELFF. The CDR3 DNA is TGTGCCAGCAGGCCCGGGACAGGGTCTACCGGGGAGCTGTTTTTT.

V and J are TRBV4-3 and TRBJ1-4; the match to TRBD1 covers 7 bases. Germline CDR1 is LGHNA and CDR2 is YSLEER. Trimming at V came to 0 bases and at J to 0 bases, leaving 4 bases not matched to a gene. The CDR3 runs to 17 residues. CDR3 DNA sequence: TGCGCCAGCAGCCAAGATTGGCAGGGGGCAACTAATGAAAAACTGTTTTTT. Translating it yields CASSQDWQGATNEKLFF.

This clone was observed a single time. This chain joins TRBV7-3 and TRBJ2-7; TRBD2 matches 9 bases. The CDR3 loop spans 15 amino acids. Per the germline V gene, CDR1 is SGHTA and CDR2 is FQGTGA. V gave up 5 bases and J gave up 2 bases; unmatched junction bases: 7. CDR3 coding DNA: TGTGCCAGCAGCCTCCTTAGCGGGAGTCCCTACGAGCAGTACTTC. Its translation: CASSLLSGSPYEQYF.

V and J are TRBV28 and TRBJ2-7; the D is unclear. CDR3 length: 15 residues. Germline values: CDR1 MDHEN, CDR2 SYDVKM. Trimming removed 5 bases at V and 0 bases at J, with 14 bases between. The CDR3: CASSLRRLRSYEQYF. Here the CDR3 DNA reads TGTGCCAGCAGTCTTCGACGGCTGCGCTCCTACGAGCAGTACTTC.